This T cell receptor (beta chain) was profiled in a study of graft-versus-host responses after intestinal transplantation. General study results and limits: The marrow of recipients harbored GvH clones, and ileum or blood showed some of them first.

Generated by immunoSEQ multiplex PCR, the TCRdb table keeps only in-frame clones and is missing some. The sample shows about 31,000 clones, about 86% of them seen only once. This clone showed up just once. Its target is unknown. The CDR3 has 18 residues. With V trimmed by 0 bases and J by 1 base, 2 bases remained unmatched. Germline loops: CDR1 SGHNT, CDR2 YYREEE (reference sequence). This TCR derives from a human donor who received an intestinal transplant. The sequencing here drew on unstimulated CD8+ T cells sorted from spleen or lymph node cells, taken before intestinal transplant. V is TRBV5-4 and J is TRBJ2-2; the match to TRBD2 covers 14 bases. The CDR3 nucleotides are TGTGCCAGCAGCTTGGTGGGACTAGCGGGAGTGAACACCGGGGAGCTGTTTTTT. It yields the protein CASSLVGLAGVNTGELFF.